One sample yielded the 8 T cell receptor beta chains listed below, sequenced in a study of blood T cell repertoires in COVID-19. The protocol was immunoSEQ multiplex PCR, while the TCRdb copy is restricted to in-frame clones and leaves out a portion. Seen here are 310,000 or so clones, approximately 92% observed once, and the top ten hold more than 0.95%. The sample comprised PBMCs or T cells enriched from blood (not recorded which). All receptors derive from a woman aged 25 to 39 who had recovered from COVID-19.

There are a few counts of this clone. CDR3 in amino acids: CASSYVSTGSYEQYF. The DNA of the CDR3 is TGTGCCAGCAGTTACGTCTCGACAGGTTCCTACGAGCAGTACTTC. This chain joins TRBV6-2 or TRBV6-3 and TRBJ2-7; D might be TRBD1 (6 bases). CDR1 and CDR2 (germline): MNHEY, SVGEGT. The CDR3 has 15 amino acids. V was trimmed by 2 bases and J by 1 base, leaving 12 bases between them.

The rearrangement uses TRBV30 and TRBJ2-1; 11 bases are shared with TRBD2. The ends lost 0 bases at V and 6 bases at J; junction bases unmatched: 4. The CDR3 covers 15 residues. Looked up from germline, CDR1 is GTSNPN and CDR2 is SVGIG (reference sequence). Written as DNA, the CDR3 is TGTGCCTGGAGTGTTAGCGGGAGGGCCAGCAATGAGCAGTTCTTC. Amino acid sequence: CAWSVSGRASNEQFF.

CDR3: CASSSLGGSSYNEQFF. CDR3 coding DNA: TGTGCCAGCAGCTCCTTAGGCGGTAGTTCCTACAATGAGCAGTTCTTC. The genes are TRBV3-1 (or the pseudogene TRBV3-2) and TRBJ2-1; D gene ambiguous. This CDR3 comprises 16 residues. V was pared by 5 bases and J by 1 base, with 15 bases between. In germline, CDR1 is LGHDT, CDR2 YNNKEL (reference sequence).

This CDR3 is CASSYRGIAASTDTQYF. The CDR3 nucleotides read TGTGCCAGCAGTTACCGCGGGATAGCGGCTAGCACAGATACGCAGTATTTT. The chain links TRBV27 to TRBJ2-3; possibly TRBD2 for D (6 bases). CDR3 length: 17 residues. The V end was cut by 4 bases, the J end by 0 bases, with 17 bases between. The germline CDR1 and CDR2 sequences are MNHEY and SMNVEV (reference sequence).

The V call is TRBV19, the J call TRBJ2-3; a possible D gene is TRBD2 (6 bases). Trimming stripped 3 bases from V and 2 bases from J, with 9 bases between. The germline CDR1 and CDR2 sequences are LNHDA and SQIVND (reference sequence). The CDR3 is 14 residues long. CDR3 sequence (DNA): TGTGCCAGTAGTATTGGACTATACACAGATACGCAGTATTTT. Translating gives CASSIGLYTDTQYF.

J is TRBJ2-7 and V is TRBV7-9; D not resolved. This CDR3 is built from 16 residues. Trimming pared 4 bases from V and 0 bases from J, leaving 16 bases between. Germline CDR1 SEHNR, CDR2 FQNEAQ (reference sequence). Here the CDR3 DNA reads TGTGCCAGCAGCTCCCCTCCCCTATCCCCCTCCTACGAGCAGTACTTC. This sequence encodes CASSSPPLSPSYEQYF.

The V gene is TRBV11-2, the J gene TRBJ1-2; TRBD1 agrees at 7 bases. This CDR3 is built from 12 residues. V trimming: 5 bases; J trimming: 5 bases; junction bases outside the gene matches: 2. Germline CDR1 is SGHAT and CDR2 is FQNNGV. In DNA, the CDR3 is TGTGCCAGCAGCCTGGGACAGTATGGCTACACCTTC. This codes for CASSLGQYGYTF.

The count of this clone is one. V and J are TRBV27 and TRBJ2-7, with 8 positions matching TRBD2. The V segment lost 3 bases and the J segment 0 bases; nucleotides outside the gene matches: 7. This CDR3 is 16 amino acids long. The germline V gene has CDR1 MNHEY and CDR2 SMNVEV (reference sequence). The CDR3 DNA reads TGTGCCAGCAGTTTTCGGGGCGGGAGGATCTCCTACGAGCAGTACTTC. Amino acid sequence: CASSFRGGRISYEQYF.